This T cell receptor (beta chain) stems from a study of vaccination and CD4 T cells after COVID-19. Points from the study as a whole: Clonotypes reactive to SARS-CoV-2 had a median that went up from around 20 to 38, but not significantly. Relatively few convalescent patients and no early post-infection timepoints were analyzed.

V was pared by 1 base and J by 5 bases, with 10 bases between. From germline, CDR1 is MNHEY and CDR2 SMNVEV (reference sequence). CDR3 size: 14 residues. Regarding this clonotype: What it binds is unknown.

Cultured CD4+ T-cell DNA underwent Oncomine TCR Beta short-read sequencing. Using its own MiXCR run on the PCR reads, TCRdb lists one record per CDR3 protein. The sample carries 8,000 to 10,000 distinct CDR3 sequences, roughly two fifths recorded once. Sample treatment: roughly 11-day PBMC culture with coronavirus spike peptide pools or control peptides (ViraFEST assay). Unexposed donor CD4+ T cells predated the COVID-19 pandemic, collected 2011-2018. The sequenced material came from CD4+ T cells from blood, cultured in vitro. V usage is TRBV27 and J usage is TRBJ2-3; D is perhaps TRBD2 (5 bases). The TCR comes from a human donor in good health. CDR3 in DNA: TGTGCCAGCAGTTTATGGAAGGGAGAAGATACGCAGTATTTT. Its protein is CASSLWKGEDTQYF.